This T cell receptor beta chain emerged from a study of T-cell memory formation after mild COVID-19. This clonotype was found many times. TCRdb used MiXCR to reprocess the 5' RACE reads, holding one entry per CDR3 protein. Altogether roughly 130,000 distinct CDR3 sequences are present, less than 6.5% being singletons, with the ten largest covering approximately 2.1%. Deletions cut 1 base from V and 4 bases from J, with 1 base between. Germline CDR1 reads LGHDT; CDR2 reads YNNKEL (reference sequence). CDR3 length: 11 residues. The clonotype was recovered from an adult woman who had mild COVID-19 (a few samples of this study predate the infection). Cell type and time point are not known. The chain combines TRBV3-1 with TRBJ2-5, with D hard to call. The sequencing input was PBMCs or a T cell subset sorted from them (not recorded which). Here the CDR3 reads CASSQVETQYF. The DNA of the CDR3 is TGTGCCAGCAGCCAAGTAGAGACCCAGTACTTC.